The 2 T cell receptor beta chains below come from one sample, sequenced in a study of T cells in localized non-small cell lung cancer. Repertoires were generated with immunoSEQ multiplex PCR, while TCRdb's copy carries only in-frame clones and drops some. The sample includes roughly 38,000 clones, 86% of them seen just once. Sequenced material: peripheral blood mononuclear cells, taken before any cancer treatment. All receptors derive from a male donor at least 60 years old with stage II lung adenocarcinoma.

CDR3 residues: CASSWGTGELFF. The DNA for the CDR3 is TGTGCCAGCAGCTGGGGAACCGGGGAGCTGTTTTTT. J is TRBJ2-2 and V is TRBV5-5; D is unresolved. This CDR3 is built from 12 residues. Trimming cost V 3 bases and J 5 bases, with 5 bases left between them. From germline, CDR1 is SGHKS and CDR2 YYEKEE (reference sequence).

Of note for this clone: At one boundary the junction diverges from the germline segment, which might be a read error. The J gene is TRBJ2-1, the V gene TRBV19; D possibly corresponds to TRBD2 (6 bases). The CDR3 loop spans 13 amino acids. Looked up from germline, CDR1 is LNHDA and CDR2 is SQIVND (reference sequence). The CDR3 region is CASGQTGLSEKFF. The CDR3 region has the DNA TGTGCCAGTGGTCAGACGGGACTTTCTGAGAAGTTCTTC. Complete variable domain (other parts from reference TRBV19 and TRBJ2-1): DGGITQSPKYLFRKEGQNVTLSCEQNLNHDAMYWYRQDPGQGLRLIYYSQIVNDFQKGDIAEGYSVSREKKESFPLTVTSAQKNPTAFYLCASGQTGLSEKFFGPGTRLTVL.